These 27 T cell receptor beta chains were all obtained from the same sample, sequenced in a study of blood T cells in healthy people across ages. For the second PCR, which ran for 7 to 11 cycles, a sample-barcoded 5' primer and a J-beta primer mix were used. Each CDR3 protein is one row after TCRdb ran MiXCR on the 5' RACE reads. Of over 600,000 distinct CDR3 sequences in the sample, roughly 20% are singletons; the top ten hold around 3.4%. Sequencing was performed on blood. The receptors stem from a man in his 70s in good health.

This clonotype occurred a few times. The chain joins TRBV4-2 to TRBJ2-7; D gene ambiguous. Trimming removed 2 bases at V and 1 base at J, with 9 bases between. CDR1 is LGHNA, CDR2 YNFKEQ, per germline. This CDR3 is 14 amino acids long. CDR3 protein: CASSQNNESYEQYF. As DNA, the CDR3 is TGTGCCAGCAGCCAAAACAACGAATCCTACGAGCAGTACTTC.

This clonotype was observed a few times. This chain connects TRBV7-9 to TRBJ2-7; 7 bases line up with TRBD2. Germline V gene lookup returns CDR1 SEHNR and CDR2 FQNEAQ (reference sequence). Trimming at V came to 2 bases and at J to 3 bases, leaving 7 bases not matched to a gene. The CDR3 has 15 residues. In DNA form, the CDR3 reads TGTGCCAGCAGCTTATCTAGCGGTATTCTCTACGAGCAGTACTTC. This gives the protein CASSLSSGILYEQYF. The entire variable domain, with the rest obtained from reference TRBV7-9 and TRBJ2-7, is as follows: DTGVSQNPRHKITKRGQNVTFRCDPISEHNRLYWYRQTLGQGPEFLTYFQNEAQLEKSRLLSDRFSAERPKGSFSTLEIQRTEQGDSAMYLCASSLSSGILYEQYFGPGTRLTVT.

The rearrangement joins TRBV7-9 to TRBJ2-2, with 7 bases aligning to TRBD2. Germline V gene lookup returns CDR1 SEHNR and CDR2 FQNEAQ (reference sequence). The CDR3 runs 16 residues. Trimming at V came to 4 bases and at J to 6 bases, leaving 11 bases not matched to a gene. The CDR3 coding sequence is TGTGCCAGCAGCTCCCGGGACTTACGGGGGGCCGGGGAGCTGTTTTTT. This codes for CASSSRDLRGAGELFF.

The table lists this clonotype with a few counts. This chain uses TRBV5-1 with TRBJ2-5; possibly TRBD1 or TRBD2 for D (6 bases each). CDR3 size: 16 residues. Germline lookup yields CDR1 SGHRS and CDR2 YFSETQ. Trimming pared 3 bases from V and 1 base from J, leaving 16 bases between. The CDR3 DNA follows: TGCGCCAGCAGCTGGGGGGCAGGGGCCCCCCAAGAGACCCAGTACTTC. It is translated as CASSWGAGAPQETQYF.

The chain uses TRBV10-3 and TRBJ1-6; D is unclear. This CDR3 region has 13 residues. Germline V gene sequence: CDR1 ENHRY, CDR2 SYGVKD. With 3 bases removed from V and 8 bases from J, the gap between germline ends came to 8 bases. The CDR3 spells CAISDGRDSPLHF. The CDR3 DNA sequence: TGTGCCATCAGTGACGGGAGAGATTCACCCCTCCACTTT.

J is TRBJ1-4 and V is TRBV4-2; a weak D match, TRBD1 (5 bases). The V end lost 1 base, the J end lost 7 bases, and 13 bases lay between the germline ends. Germline V gene data show CDR1 as LGHNA and CDR2 as YNFKEQ. The CDR3 contains 15 residues. Here the CDR3 DNA reads TGTGCCAGCAGCCAAGCTATGCAGGGCGGTGAAAAACTGTTTTTT. Translation: CASSQAMQGGEKLFF.

This clonotype was seen a handful of times. J is TRBJ2-5 and V is TRBV30, with D possibly matching TRBD1 (5 bases). Near its end, the DNA agrees better with TRBJ2-7, so the J call may be wrong. This CDR3 spans 11 amino acids. CDR1 and CDR2 (germline): GTSNPN, SVGIG (reference sequence). The CDR3 protein is CAWSWGGEQYF. CDR3 nucleotides: TGTGCCTGGAGTTGGGGCGGCGAGCAGTACTTC.

V gene TRBV20-1 combines with J gene TRBJ2-3; tentatively, D is TRBD2 (5 bases). Trimming pared 0 bases from V and 0 bases from J, leaving 10 bases between. The CDR3 loop spans 15 amino acids. The V gene's germline CDR1 is DFQATT and CDR2 SNEGSKA (reference sequence). DNA for the CDR3: TGCAGTGCTAGAGATGGGAGAGGGAGCACAGATACGCAGTATTTT. This translates into CSARDGRGSTDTQYF.

At least ten counts were recorded for this clonotype. This rearrangement joins TRBV6-1 to TRBJ2-4; 7 bases align to TRBD1. The V and J ends lost 2 bases and 1 base, in that order; junction bases with no gene match: 2. The CDR3 loop spans 15 amino acids. Germline V CDR1 and CDR2: MNHNS, SASEGT. The CDR3 spells CASSEQGVAKNIQYF. The CDR3 DNA follows: TGTGCCAGCAGTGAACAGGGGGTGGCCAAAAACATTCAGTACTTC.

This clonotype was counted only a few times. The rearrangement uses TRBV7-9 and TRBJ2-3; D unclear. Trimming stripped 1 base from V and 6 bases from J, with 8 bases between. The germline gives CDR1 SEHNR, CDR2 FQNEAQ (reference sequence). The length of the CDR3 is 13 residues. CDR3 in amino acids: CASSLDYPDTQYF. CDR3 nucleotide sequence: TGTGCCAGCAGCTTAGATTATCCGGATACGCAGTATTTT. The variable domain in full, completed from reference TRBV7-9 and TRBJ2-3, reads DTGVSQNPRHKITKRGQNVTFRCDPISEHNRLYWYRQTLGQGPEFLTYFQNEAQLEKSRLLSDRFSAERPKGSFSTLEIQRTEQGDSAMYLCASSLDYPDTQYFGPGTRLTVL.

J is TRBJ2-1 and V is TRBV11-2; D is perhaps TRBD2 (6 bases). Trimming cost V 4 bases and J 3 bases, with 7 bases left between them. This CDR3 has 13 residues. From germline, CDR1 is SGHAT and CDR2 FQNNGV. The DNA of the CDR3 is TGTGCCAGCAGCTCGCGGGACTACAATGAGCAGTTCTTC. Protein product: CASSSRDYNEQFF.

The J gene is TRBJ2-7, the V gene TRBV28, with TRBD1 matching 7 bases. CDR3 size: 13 residues. Germline CDR1 MDHEN, CDR2 SYDVKM. V lost 8 bases to trimming and J lost 2 bases; unmatched junction nucleotides: 6. CDR3 protein: CASLTGQTYEQYF. The CDR3 DNA is TGTGCCAGCCTAACGGGACAGACCTACGAGCAGTACTTC.

This clonotype was counted at least ten times. This chain joins TRBV7-2 and TRBJ2-5, with D perhaps TRBD2 (5 bases). Germline V lookup: CDR1 SGHTA, CDR2 FQGNSA. The CDR3 spans 15 residues. The germline V and J ends were trimmed by 5 bases and 1 base, with 14 bases remaining between them. The CDR3 coding sequence is TGTGCCAGCAGCCCTTTCCCTCGGGGCCAAGAGACCCAGTACTTC. As protein: CASSPFPRGQETQYF.

This chain's CDR3 is CASSFYVEEGEAFF. The CDR3 nucleotides are TGTGCCAGCAGCTTTTACGTCGAGGAGGGTGAAGCTTTCTTT. V gene TRBV7-9 combines with J gene TRBJ1-1, with D unclear. Trimming stripped 3 bases from V and 7 bases from J, with 15 bases between. This CDR3 has 14 amino acids. Germline V CDR1 and CDR2: SEHNR, FQNEAQ (reference sequence).

This clonotype was seen a few times. The chain employs TRBV7-8 and TRBJ1-4; D is uncertain. CDR1 is SGHVS, CDR2 FQNEAQ, per germline. Trimming pared 5 bases from V and 8 bases from J, leaving 18 bases between. The CDR3 has 15 residues. The CDR3, as DNA: TGTGCCAGCAGCGAATCGGGATCCTGGGGAGAAAAACTGTTTTTT. Translating gives CASSESGSWGEKLFF.

The gene calls are TRBV25-1 and TRBJ2-6, with a weak D call TRBD2 (5 bases). Trimming removed 6 bases from V and 0 bases from J, with 15 bases in between. CDR3 length equals 17 residues. The germline CDR1 and CDR2 sequences are MGHDK and SYGVNS. DNA of the CDR3: TGTGCCAGCAGCGAGCGGATTGGGAGCTCTGGGGCCAACGTCCTGACTTTC. It encodes CASSERIGSSGANVLTF.

This clonotype has at least ten counts. This chain connects TRBV4-1 to TRBJ2-1; TRBD2 matches at 9 bases. This CDR3 has 15 amino acids. Germline CDR1 MGHRA, CDR2 YSYEKL. After removal of 2 bases from V and 5 bases from J, the junction contained 4 bases not matched to a gene. The CDR3, as DNA: TGCGCCAGCAGCCAAAGGACTAGCGTAAACAATGAGCAGTTCTTC. This translates into CASSQRTSVNNEQFF.

This clonotype was observed a few times. The gene calls are TRBV5-5 and TRBJ2-5; possible D gene TRBD1, 6 bases. This CDR3 has 16 residues. Germline V CDR1 and CDR2: SGHKS, YYEKEE (reference sequence). Trimming stripped 0 bases from V and 5 bases from J, with 17 bases between. This CDR3 is CASSLAGLGAMETQYF. The CDR3 DNA reads TGTGCCAGCAGCTTGGCCGGCTTGGGGGCTATGGAGACCCAGTACTTC. Variable domain in full (rest from reference TRBV5-5 and TRBJ2-5): DAGVTQSPTHLIKTRGQQVTLRCSPISGHKSVSWYQQVLGQGPQFIFQYYEKEERGRGNFPDRFSARQFPNYSSELNVNALLLGDSALYLCASSLAGLGAMETQYFGPGTRLLVL.

The rearrangement joins TRBV20-1 to TRBJ1-1, with 7 bases lining up with TRBD1. This CDR3 is 12 amino acids long. V lost 3 bases, J lost 10 bases, and 8 bases stayed unmatched. The V gene's germline CDR1 is DFQATT and CDR2 SNEGSKA (reference sequence). The DNA of the CDR3 is TGCAGTGCTAGGACCGACAGGGTTGCAGCTTTCTTT. Amino acid sequence: CSARTDRVAAFF.

The J gene is TRBJ2-2, the V gene TRBV28; 11 nucleotides match TRBD2. This CDR3 comprises 17 residues. The junction had 15 bases not matched to a gene; V was cut back by 9 bases and J by 6 bases. The germline V gene encodes CDR1 MDHEN and CDR2 SYDVKM. The CDR3 DNA reads as TGTGCCAGAACTGAGGGGGATGCTAGCGGGAGGTCCGGGGAGCTGTTTTTT. Translating gives CARTEGDASGRSGELFF.

The gene calls are TRBV9 and TRBJ2-3; no clear D. Looked up from germline, CDR1 is SGDLS and CDR2 is YYNGEE. The CDR3 is 14 residues long. V lost 3 bases to trimming and J lost 3 bases, with 11 bases between them. The CDR3: CASSEGLGTDTQYF. For the CDR3, the DNA is TGTGCCAGCAGCGAAGGGCTGGGTACAGATACGCAGTATTTT.

This clonotype came up a few times. This rearrangement joins TRBV20-1 to TRBJ2-5; TRBD1 or TRBD2 may be the D gene (5 bases each). The J call may be in error: the DNA end matches TRBJ2-1 better. Germline loops: CDR1 DFQATT, CDR2 SNEGSKA (reference sequence). This CDR3 comprises 14 residues. The CDR3 DNA is TGCAGTGCTAGGGATCTTTCGGGGACCAATGAGCAGTTCTTC. It specifies CSARDLSGTNEQFF.

This clonotype has more than one count but fewer than ten. This sequence joins TRBV6-2 or TRBV6-3 and TRBJ2-1; tentatively, D is TRBD1 (6 bases). Deletions cut 0 bases from V and 10 bases from J, with 16 bases between. This CDR3 comprises 15 residues. Germline V CDR1 and CDR2: MNHEY, SVGEGT. The chain's CDR3 is CASSYSTGQYGEQFF. The CDR3 nucleotides read TGTGCCAGCAGTTACTCGACAGGCCAGTATGGGGAGCAGTTCTTC.

The chain links TRBV20-1 to TRBJ2-1; 7 nucleotides line up with TRBD2. Germline V gives CDR1 DFQATT, CDR2 SNEGSKA (reference sequence). The CDR3 contains 16 residues. The V segment lost 2 bases and the J segment 4 bases; nucleotides outside the gene matches: 11. The chain's CDR3 is CSARPSEAGRYNEQFF. The DNA for the CDR3 is TGCAGTGCTAGACCCTCGGAAGCGGGAAGGTACAATGAGCAGTTCTTC.

The chain is built from TRBV20-1 and TRBJ2-3; 8 bases agree with TRBD2. V dropped 5 bases and J dropped 4; count of bases not matched to a gene: 8. CDR1 is DFQATT and CDR2 is SNEGSKA in the germline V gene (reference sequence). The CDR3 sequence is 14 residues long. The CDR3 DNA is TGCAGTGCTCCGGGACTAGGGGGTCCAGATACGCAGTATTTT. Translation: CSAPGLGGPDTQYF.

This clonotype appeared many times. The chain links TRBV29-1 to TRBJ2-7; no reliable D call. The germline CDR1 and CDR2 sequences are SQVTM and ANQGSEA. The CDR3 is 13 residues long. Deletions cut 7 bases from V and 0 bases from J, with 13 bases between. Written as DNA, the CDR3 is TGCAGCGCTACCCCACAAAGCTCCTACGAGCAGTACTTC. It translates to CSATPQSSYEQYF.

This clonotype was observed a handful of times. The junction shows a germline mismatch at one end, possibly a read error. V is TRBV29-1 and J is TRBJ1-2, with 8 nucleotides matching TRBD1. From germline, CDR1 is SQVTM and CDR2 ANQGSEA. The CDR3 contains 13 residues. The CDR3 sequence: CSVKDRGWYGYTF. The CDR3 DNA sequence: TGCAGCGTTAAAGACAGGGGCTGGTATGGCTACACCTTC. The variable domain in full, completed from reference TRBV29-1 and TRBJ1-2, reads SAVISQKPSRDICQRGTSLTIQCQVDSQVTMMFWYRQQPGQSLTLIATANQGSEATYESGFVIDKFPISRPNLTFSTLTVSNMSPEDSSIYLCSVKDRGWYGYTFGSGTRLTVV.